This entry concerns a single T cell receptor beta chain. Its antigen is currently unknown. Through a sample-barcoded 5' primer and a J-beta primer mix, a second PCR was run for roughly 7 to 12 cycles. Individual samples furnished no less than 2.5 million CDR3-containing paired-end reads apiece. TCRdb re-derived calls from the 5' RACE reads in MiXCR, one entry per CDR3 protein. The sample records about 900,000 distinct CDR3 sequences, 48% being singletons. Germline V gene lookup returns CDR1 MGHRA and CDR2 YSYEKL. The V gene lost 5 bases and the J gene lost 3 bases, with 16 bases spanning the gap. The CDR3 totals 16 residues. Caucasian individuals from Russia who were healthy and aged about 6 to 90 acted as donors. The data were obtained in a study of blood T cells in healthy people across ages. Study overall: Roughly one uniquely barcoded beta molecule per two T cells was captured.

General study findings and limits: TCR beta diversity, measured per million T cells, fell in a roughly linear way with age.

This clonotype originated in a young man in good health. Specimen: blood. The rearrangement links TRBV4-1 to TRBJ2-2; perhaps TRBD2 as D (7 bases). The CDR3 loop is CASSFLPGGDTGELFF. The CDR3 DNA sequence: TGCGCCAGCAGCTTCCTTCCGGGGGGCGACACCGGGGAGCTGTTTTTT.